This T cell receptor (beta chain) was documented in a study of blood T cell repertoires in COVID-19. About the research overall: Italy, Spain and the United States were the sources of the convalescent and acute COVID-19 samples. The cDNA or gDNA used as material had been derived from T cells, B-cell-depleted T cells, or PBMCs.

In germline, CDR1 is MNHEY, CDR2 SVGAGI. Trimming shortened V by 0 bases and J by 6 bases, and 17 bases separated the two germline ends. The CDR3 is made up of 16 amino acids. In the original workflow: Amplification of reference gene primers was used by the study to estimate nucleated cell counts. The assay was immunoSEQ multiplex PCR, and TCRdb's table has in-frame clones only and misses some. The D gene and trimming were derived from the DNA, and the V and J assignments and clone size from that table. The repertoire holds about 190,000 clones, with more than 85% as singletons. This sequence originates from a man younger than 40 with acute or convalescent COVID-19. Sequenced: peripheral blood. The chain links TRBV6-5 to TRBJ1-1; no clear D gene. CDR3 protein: CASSYSMNREKAEAFF. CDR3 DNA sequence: TGTGCCAGCAGTTACTCGATGAACCGGGAAAAGGCTGAAGCTTTCTTT.